Listed below are T cell receptor beta chains from one sample, sequenced in a study of radiation and T cells in renal cell carcinoma. The method was immunoSEQ multiplex PCR; TCRdb's version includes in-frame clones alone and lacks a portion of them. The sample contains roughly 130,000 clones, approximately 90% of which appear only once. The sample was blood, taken from a patient whose treatment included radiotherapy and nephrectomy. The receptors shown here come from a woman in her 70s with renal cell carcinoma. CDR3s include the opening cysteine and the closing phenylalanine or tryptophan. The D gene is left open where the match is weak. Clone size is shown for a subset of rows, as once, few, many or a class of expanded clone.

clone_size	d_call	j_call	v_call	cdr3_aa	cdr3_nt
-	-	TRBJ1-2	TRBV28	CASRGEGDGYTF	TGTGCCAGCAGGGGAGAGGGGGATGGCTACACCTTC
-	-	TRBJ2-3	TRBV7-9	CASSLEPLTDTQYF	TGTGCCAGCAGCTTAGAACCCCTCACAGATACGCAGTATTTT
-	-	TRBJ1-6	TRBV5-4	CASSLGGAYNSPLHF	TGTGCCAGCAGCTTGGGAGGGGCCTATAATTCACCCCTCCACTTT
-	-	TRBJ1-6	TRBV5-6	CASSKEGQVWSPLHF	TGTGCCAGCAGCAAGGAGGGGCAGGTTTGGTCACCCCTCCACTTT
-	-	TRBJ2-7	TRBV5-1	CASSPTGSSYEQYF	TGCGCCAGCAGCCCTACAGGGTCCTCCTACGAGCAGTACTTC
-	-	TRBJ1-1	TRBV28	CASSLALSGAEAFF	TGTGCCAGCAGTTTGGCCCTTTCAGGCGCTGAAGCTTTCTTT
-	-	TRBJ2-1	TRBV14	CASSIALQGNEQFF	TGTGCCAGCAGCATCGCCCTACAGGGAAATGAGCAGTTCTTC
once	-	TRBJ1-1	TRBV5-1	CASRFSSGTGTEAFF	TGCGCCAGCAGATTTTCGTCGGGGACGGGCACTGAAGCTTTCTTT
-	TRBD1	TRBJ1-5	TRBV4-1	CASSHPGQGRNQPQHF	TGCGCCAGCAGCCACCCCGGACAGGGAAGAAATCAGCCCCAGCATTTT
-	-	TRBJ1-5	TRBV19	CASSIGGRDQPQHF	TGTGCCAGTAGTATAGGGGGACGGGATCAGCCCCAGCATTTT
-	-	TRBJ1-5	TRBV30	CAWSSSYNQPQHF	TGTGCCTGGAGTTCTTCGTACAATCAGCCCCAGCATTTT
-	TRBD1	TRBJ1-2	TRBV27	CASSTWDRGDGYTF	TGTGCCAGCAGTACCTGGGACAGGGGAGACGGCTACACCTTC
-	-	TRBJ1-2	TRBV7-2	CASSFPGTDGYTF	TGTGCCAGCAGCTTCCCGGGAACGGATGGCTACACCTTC
-	TRBD2	TRBJ2-7	TRBV6-5	CATLPRGGGSYEQYF	TGTGCCACCCTACCGCGGGGGGGCGGCTCCTACGAGCAGTACTTC
-	-	TRBJ1-2	TRBV9	CASSVAGAHGYTF	TGTGCCAGCAGCGTAGCAGGGGCGCACGGCTACACCTTC
-	-	TRBJ2-5	TRBV5-1	CASSLALASGETQYF	TGCGCCAGCAGCTTGGCCCTAGCCTCGGGAGAGACCCAGTACTTC
-	-	TRBJ1-1	TRBV7-2	CASSLVRMNTEAFF	TGTGCCAGCAGCTTAGTTCGGATGAACACTGAAGCTTTCTTT